Below are 13 T cell receptor beta chains sequenced from a single sample in a study of blood T cell repertoires in COVID-19. The method was immunoSEQ multiplex PCR; TCRdb's version includes in-frame clones alone and lacks a portion of them. The repertoire holds 35,000 or so clones, with roughly 89% as singletons. Sequenced material: peripheral blood. These receptors came from a human donor in a cohort sampled during active COVID-19.

V and J are TRBV27 and TRBJ1-2, with TRBD1 matching 7 bases. This CDR3 is 15 amino acids long. The junction had 4 bases not matched to a gene; V was cut back by 0 bases and J by 3 bases. Germline V gene sequence: CDR1 MNHEY, CDR2 SMNVEV (reference sequence). CDR3 sequence reads: CASSLSPQGDYGYTF. CDR3 coding DNA: TGTGCCAGCAGTTTATCCCCCCAGGGGGACTATGGCTACACCTTC.

This chain connects TRBV9 to TRBJ1-4, with no clear D. Trimming shortened V by 0 bases and J by 5 bases, and 8 bases separated the two germline ends. Germline V lookup: CDR1 SGDLS, CDR2 YYNGEE. The CDR3 totals 14 residues. The CDR3 protein is CASSVARGNEKLFF. For the CDR3, the DNA is TGTGCCAGCAGCGTAGCACGCGGGAATGAAAAACTGTTTTTT.

The V gene is TRBV3-1 (or the pseudogene TRBV3-2), the J gene TRBJ1-2, with D maybe TRBD1 (5 bases). Germline-derived CDR1 and CDR2 are LGHDT and YNNKEL (reference sequence). V lost 0 bases and J lost 2, with 13 bases in between. This CDR3 is built from 16 residues. The DNA of the CDR3 is TGTGCCAGCAGCCAAGAGGGGCAGGGAAGAAACTATGGCTACACCTTC. Protein product: CASSQEGQGRNYGYTF.

V is TRBV11-2 and J is TRBJ2-3; TRBD1 is a possible D gene (6 bases). Germline CDR1 SGHAT, CDR2 FQNNGV. This CDR3 has 13 residues. Trimming shortened V by 5 bases and J by 4 bases, and 10 bases separated the two germline ends. CDR3 region: CASSPQGPDTQYF. The CDR3 region has the DNA TGTGCCAGCAGCCCACAGGGCCCAGATACGCAGTATTTT.

The chain recombines TRBV3-1 (or the pseudogene TRBV3-2) with TRBJ1-2; D may be TRBD1 (6 bases). There are 17 residues in the CDR3. Trimming cost V 1 base and J 10 bases, with 25 bases left between them. CDR1 is LGHDT, CDR2 YNNKEL, per germline (reference sequence). The CDR3 spells CASSQGPGEGIGGFYTF. The CDR3 DNA follows: TGTGCCAGCAGCCAAGGTCCCGGGGAGGGAATAGGGGGGTTCTACACCTTC.

The chain combines TRBV14 with TRBJ2-7; TRBD2 agrees at 11 bases. This CDR3 is 18 amino acids long. The trim removed 1 base at V and 5 bases at J, leaving 13 bases unmatched. The germline CDR1 and CDR2 sequences are SGHDN and FVKESK. This chain's CDR3 is CASSQVAGGTSVRHEQYF. DNA of the CDR3: TGTGCCAGCAGCCAAGTAGCGGGAGGGACTAGCGTGCGGCACGAGCAGTACTTC. The full variable domain, with the rest looked up from reference TRBV14 and TRBJ2-7, is EAGVTQFPSHSVIEKGQTVTLRCDPISGHDNLYWYRRVMGKEIKFLLHFVKESKQDESGMPNNRFLAERTGGTYSTLKVQPAELEDSGVYFCASSQVAGGTSVRHEQYFGPGTRLTVT.

This clone was seen only once. The CDR3 loop is CASSFRQGPSEQYF. Written as DNA, the CDR3 is TGTGCCAGCAGTTTCCGACAGGGACCAAGCGAGCAGTACTTC. The V and J genes are TRBV6-5 and TRBJ2-7, with TRBD1 identical over 7 bases. The germline gives CDR1 MNHEY, CDR2 SVGAGI. With V trimmed by 4 bases and J by 6 bases, 9 bases remained unmatched. The CDR3 length is 14 residues.

The chain carries TRBV12-3 or TRBV12-4 and TRBJ1-1; D might be TRBD1 (5 bases). V was cut by 6 bases and J by 0 bases, with 8 bases left in between. The CDR3 sequence is 13 residues long. The CDR3 coding sequence is TGTGCCAGCAGCTCGACAGTGAACACTGAAGCTTTCTTT. This translates into CASSSTVNTEAFF.

CDR3 bases: TGTGCCAGCAGCGCTGGAACAGGGGGCAGTGAAGCTTTCTTT. Its translation is CASSAGTGGSEAFF. V usage is TRBV9 and J usage is TRBJ1-1; 9 bases fit TRBD1. The CDR3 consists of 14 residues. V shed 3 bases, J shed 7 bases, and the junction held 7 bases outside the gene matches. Germline assignment: CDR1 SGDLS and CDR2 YYNGEE.

V usage is TRBV27 and J usage is TRBJ1-1; D may be TRBD1 (6 bases). V was shortened by 10 bases and J by 0 bases, with 15 bases between the two germline ends. The V gene's germline CDR1 is MNHEY and CDR2 SMNVEV (reference sequence). The CDR3 has 14 residues. This CDR3 is CATSRGGLNTEAFF. The CDR3 nucleotides read TGTGCCACCTCCCGGGGGGGCCTGAACACTGAAGCTTTCTTT.

The V call is TRBV28, the J call TRBJ1-2; TRBD1 might be the D (6 bases). The CDR3 runs 13 residues. Germline loops: CDR1 MDHEN, CDR2 SYDVKM. V was trimmed by 3 bases and J by 6 bases, leaving 11 bases between them. CDR3 DNA sequence: TGTGCCAGCAGTTTGGGCCAGGGGAATGGCTACACCTTC. Translation gives CASSLGQGNGYTF.

The V call is TRBV9, the J call TRBJ2-7; TRBD2 aligns across 10 bases. There are 15 residues in the CDR3. Germline V gene data show CDR1 as SGDLS and CDR2 as YYNGEE. V trimming: 0 bases; J trimming: 5 bases; junction bases outside the gene matches: 5. DNA of the CDR3: TGTGCCAGCAGCGTAGCCACAGGACTAGCGGACGAGCAGTACTTC. The encoded protein is CASSVATGLADEQYF.

This clone was recorded once. The chain joins TRBV11-2 to TRBJ2-3; 11 nucleotides agree with TRBD2. The CDR3 is made up of 18 amino acids. J gave up 3 bases and V 3 bases, and 11 bases lay outside the gene matches. Germline-derived CDR1 and CDR2 are SGHAT and FQNNGV. The chain's CDR3 is CASSFRNLAGGPTDTQYF. The CDR3 DNA is TGTGCCAGCAGCTTTCGAAATTTAGCGGGAGGGCCGACAGATACGCAGTATTTT. Supplemented by reference TRBV11-2 and TRBJ2-3, the full variable domain reads EAGVAQSPRYKIIEKRQSVAFWCNPISGHATLYWYQQILGQGPKLLIQFQNNGVVDDSQLPKDRFSAERLKGVDSTLKIQPAKLEDSAVYLCASSFRNLAGGPTDTQYFGPGTRLTVL.